The present TCR beta chain was sequenced within a study of T cells expressing NK-cell markers. Judged by frequency, this clonotype is medium-sized. Its matching antigen is unknown. The CDR3 length is 16 residues. CDR1 and CDR2 (germline): MNHEY, SVGAGI. From its re-call of the 5' RACE reads, TCRdb lists each CDR3 protein once, without DNA. This sample's clone table lists around 3,000 distinct CDR3 sequences. General study points: The study found these clonotypes also leading the CD3+CD56-NKG2C+ fraction in a few donors.

The sample comprised blood T cells: a sorted CD56 or NKG2C T cell subset, CD4+ or CD8+ T cells, or bulk PBMC T cells (not recorded which). The receptor comes from a woman between 18 and 29 years old in good health. The chain is built from TRBV6-5 and TRBJ1-5. The CDR3 loop reads CASSYSWPRSNQPQHF.